The 17 T cell receptor beta chains below were found in one sample sequenced in a study of T cell responses to AZD1222 COVID-19 vaccine. The repertoire was sequenced with immunoSEQ multiplex PCR; TCRdb's copy has only in-frame clones and lacks some. The table lists more than 120,000 clones, roughly 90% of them singletons, with approximately 5.1% in the top ten. The sequencing here drew on peripheral blood, taken 28 days after the second dose of the MenACWY control vaccine. These receptors all come from an adult who received the MenACWY meningococcal vaccine as a control.

J is TRBJ1-2 and V is TRBV19; D is possibly TRBD1 (6 bases). Looked up from germline, CDR1 is LNHDA and CDR2 is SQIVND (reference sequence). V was clipped by 3 bases and J by 6 bases, with 11 bases between them. The CDR3 contains 13 residues. The CDR3 bases are TGTGCCAGTAGTATGAACAGGGTGGATGGCTACACCTTC. Its protein product is CASSMNRVDGYTF.

The CDR3 loop is CAIGNHQGGSNIQYF. Written as DNA, the CDR3 is TGTGCCATCGGAAACCACCAGGGGGGGTCGAACATTCAGTACTTC. The chain uses TRBV10-3 and TRBJ2-4, with D perhaps given as TRBD1 or TRBD2 (7 bases each). Trimming left V 8 bases short and J 7 bases short, with 21 bases between. This CDR3 spans 15 amino acids. Germline CDR1 and CDR2: ENHRY and SYGVKD.

The CDR3 DNA follows: TGTGCCAGCAGCTTGTACCGACAGGGAGTTAGGGGCGAGCAGTACTTC. It codes for CASSLYRQGVRGEQYF. The chain has TRBV5-5 and TRBJ2-7; 7 bases match TRBD1. The CDR3 runs to 16 residues. The germline gives CDR1 SGHKS, CDR2 YYEKEE (reference sequence). The ends lost 1 base at V and 6 bases at J; junction bases unmatched: 13.

V and J are TRBV6-5 and TRBJ2-1, with D perhaps given as TRBD1 or TRBD2 (5 bases each). CDR1 is MNHEY, CDR2 SVGAGI, per germline. V was pared by 8 bases and J by 0 bases, with 14 bases between. CDR3 length equals 15 residues. The CDR3 sequence: CASLAAGSSYNEQFF. The CDR3 region has the DNA TGTGCCAGCCTGGCCGCAGGGAGCTCCTACAATGAGCAGTTCTTC.

The chain joins TRBV7-8 to TRBJ1-1, with no clear D. The V gene's germline CDR1 is SGHVS and CDR2 FQNEAQ. This CDR3 has 13 amino acids. Trimming cost V 1 base and J 6 bases, with 9 bases left between them. The CDR3 loop reads CASSLGSGAEAFF. The CDR3 DNA is TGTGCCAGCAGCTTAGGGAGCGGGGCTGAAGCTTTCTTT.

The chain employs TRBV4-3 and TRBJ1-5, with D hard to call. Deletions cut 2 bases from V and 9 bases from J, with 17 bases between. In germline, CDR1 is LGHNA, CDR2 YSLEER. CDR3 length: 15 amino acids. The CDR3 sequence: CASSQRHGVDRPQHF. For the CDR3, the DNA is TGCGCCAGCAGCCAAAGACACGGGGTCGATCGGCCCCAGCATTTT.

J is TRBJ1-2 and V is TRBV28; TRBD1 matches 11 bases. V was pared by 5 bases and J by 5 bases, with 7 bases of the junction left unmatched. CDR3 length: 15 amino acids. Germline CDR1 is MDHEN and CDR2 is SYDVKM. The CDR3 nucleotides read TGTGCCAGCAGTAGAAGGACAGGGGGCGGGTATGGCTACACCTTC. Its protein product is CASSRRTGGGYGYTF.

This clone was counted a single time. The CDR3 loop reads CASSLGPPGGPTDTQYF. DNA for the CDR3: TGTGCCAGCAGCTTAGGTCCCCCGGGGGGCCCCACAGATACGCAGTATTTT. The chain couples TRBV11-3 to TRBJ2-3, with D possibly being TRBD2 (7 bases). Trimming cost V 1 base and J 2 bases, with 16 bases left between them. The CDR3 has 17 amino acids. Germline V gene sequence: CDR1 SGHNT, CDR2 YENEEA.

The chain employs TRBV4-3 and TRBJ1-5; D gene ambiguous. The length of the CDR3 is 14 residues. From germline, CDR1 is LGHNA and CDR2 YSLEER. Trimming cost V 4 bases and J 1 base, with 8 bases left between them. This CDR3 reads CASSRQVSNQPQHF. The DNA for the CDR3 is TGCGCCAGCAGCCGCCAAGTAAGCAATCAGCCCCAGCATTTT.

The table lists this clone with a few counts. V usage is TRBV7-3 and J usage is TRBJ1-1; unclear D gene. The CDR3 contains 14 residues. The germline CDR1 and CDR2 sequences are SGHTA and FQGTGA. V shed 2 bases and J shed 4 bases, with 11 bases lying between them. CDR3 region: CASSLEGFVTEAFF. CDR3 DNA: TGTGCCAGCAGCTTAGAAGGGTTCGTCACTGAAGCTTTCTTT.

The chain couples TRBV6-5 to TRBJ1-1; D is uncertain. Germline values: CDR1 MNHEY, CDR2 SVGAGI. The CDR3 sequence is 13 residues long. V lost 7 bases and J lost 1, with 10 bases in between. The CDR3 region has the DNA TGTGCCAGCACTTGGTCAGGGAACACTGAAGCTTTCTTT. Translating gives CASTWSGNTEAFF.

This chain joins TRBV14 and TRBJ1-1, with 7 bases that match TRBD1. Germline CDR1 and CDR2: SGHDN and FVKESK. After removal of 0 bases from V and 5 bases from J, the junction contained 3 bases not matched to a gene. This CDR3 spans 14 amino acids. The CDR3 is CASSQETQGTEAFF. The CDR3 DNA reads as TGTGCCAGCAGCCAAGAGACACAGGGGACTGAAGCTTTCTTT.

The chain carries TRBV18 and TRBJ1-1; no clear D. The CDR3 totals 15 residues. Per the germline V gene, CDR1 is KGHSH and CDR2 is LQKENI. V lost 3 bases, J lost 1 base, and 12 bases lay in between. The CDR3 DNA reads as TGTGCCAGCTCACCCCCTCTTTTAGGGAACACTGAAGCTTTCTTT. This gives the protein CASSPPLLGNTEAFF.

This clone was recorded only once. The gene calls are TRBV6-5 and TRBJ1-5; 10 positions match TRBD1. Germline V gene data show CDR1 as MNHEY and CDR2 as SVGAGI. The CDR3 length is 14 residues. Trimming took 4 bases from V and 4 from J; bases not matched to a gene: 1. This CDR3 reads CASSWDRGNQPQHF. CDR3 nucleotides: TGTGCCAGCAGTTGGGACAGGGGTAATCAGCCCCAGCATTTT.

A few counts support this clone. The chain has TRBV10-2 and TRBJ2-1, with 10 bases that match TRBD2. This CDR3 spans 15 amino acids. Looked up from germline, CDR1 is WSHSY and CDR2 is SAAADI. J was trimmed by 4 bases and V by 6 bases; bases with no gene match: 6. The CDR3 coding sequence is TGCGCCAGCAGCGGGACTAGCGCTGAGTACAATGAGCAGTTCTTC. Its translation is CASSGTSAEYNEQFF.

The chain combines TRBV4-3 with TRBJ1-4, with D perhaps TRBD1 (6 bases). The ends were cut back, 0 bases at V and 2 bases at J, with 10 bases in the middle. The CDR3 totals 16 residues. Per the germline V gene, CDR1 is LGHNA and CDR2 is YSLEER. The CDR3 region has the DNA TGCGCCAGCAGCCAAGATCCAAGGGGGACTAATGAAAAACTGTTTTTT. It is translated as CASSQDPRGTNEKLFF.

The chain employs TRBV24-1 and TRBJ1-2; 7 nucleotides match TRBD1. Germline V gene data show CDR1 as KGHDR and CDR2 as SFDVKD. Germline trimming cut 2 bases from V and 8 bases from J; bases unmatched to any gene: 7. CDR3 length: 14 residues. CDR3 in DNA: TGTGCCACCAGTGATTACGACAGGGCTTTCGGCTACACCTTC. Protein sequence: CATSDYDRAFGYTF.